Below are 2 T cell receptor beta chains sequenced from a single sample in a study of CD4 T cells in relation to SARS-CoV-2 and coronaviruses. Unexposed donor CD4+ T cells date from about 2011-2019, before the COVID-19 pandemic. The cells were cultured for around ten days before CD4+ T cells were isolated. Sequencing used immunoSEQ multiplex PCR; TCRdb keeps in-frame clones, though not all of them. The table records 25,000 or so clones, 65% to 80% of them present only once. What these receptors recognize is not known. Sequenced sample: CD4+ T cells from PBMCs, cultured in vitro. These receptors were taken from a human donor in good health.

This clone was seen a handful of times. V gene TRBV18 combines with J gene TRBJ2-1, with 14 nucleotides matching TRBD2. In germline, CDR1 is KGHSH, CDR2 LQKENI. Losses at the gene ends were 3 bases for V and 6 bases for J; bases not matched to a gene: 10. The CDR3 is 18 residues long. CDR3 residues: CASSPFTTSGGVFNEQFF. Written as DNA, the CDR3 is TGTGCCAGCTCACCCTTCACGACTAGCGGGGGGGTCTTCAATGAGCAGTTCTTC.

The chain has TRBV7-2 and TRBJ1-6; D might be TRBD1 (5 bases). Germline V CDR1 and CDR2: SGHTA, FQGNSA. V was clipped by 6 bases and J by 7 bases, with 16 bases between them. The CDR3 is made up of 15 amino acids. The CDR3, as DNA: TGTGCCAGCAGACCTGCCGGGACGGAAAATTCACCCCTCCACTTT. Protein sequence: CASRPAGTENSPLHF.